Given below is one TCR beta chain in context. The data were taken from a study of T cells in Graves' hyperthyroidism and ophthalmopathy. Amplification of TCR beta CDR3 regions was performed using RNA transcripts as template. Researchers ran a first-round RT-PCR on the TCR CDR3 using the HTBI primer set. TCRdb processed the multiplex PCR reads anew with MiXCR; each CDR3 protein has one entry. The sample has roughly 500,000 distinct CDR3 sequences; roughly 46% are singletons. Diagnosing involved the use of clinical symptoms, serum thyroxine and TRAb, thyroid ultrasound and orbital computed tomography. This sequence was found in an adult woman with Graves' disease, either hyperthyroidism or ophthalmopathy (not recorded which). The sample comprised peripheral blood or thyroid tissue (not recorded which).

DNA for the CDR3: TGTGCCAGCAGCCAAGGAGGGGGACTAGCGGGCCACGAGCAGTACTTC. Its translation: CASSQGGGLAGHEQYF. This rearrangement joins TRBV4-2 to TRBJ2-7, with TRBD2 identical over 12 bases. With 1 base clipped from V and 5 bases from J, the junction kept 6 bases outside the gene matches. Germline V lookup: CDR1 LGHNA, CDR2 YNFKEQ. This CDR3 comprises 16 residues.